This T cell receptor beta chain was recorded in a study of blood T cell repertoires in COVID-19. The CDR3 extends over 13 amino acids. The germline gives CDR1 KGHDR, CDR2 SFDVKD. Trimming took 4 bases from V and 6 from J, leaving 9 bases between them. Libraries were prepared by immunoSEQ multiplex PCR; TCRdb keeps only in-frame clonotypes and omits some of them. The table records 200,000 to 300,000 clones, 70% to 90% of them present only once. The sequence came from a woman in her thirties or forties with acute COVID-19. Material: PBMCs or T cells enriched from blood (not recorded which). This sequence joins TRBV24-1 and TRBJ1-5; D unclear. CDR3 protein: CATSETTSQPQHF. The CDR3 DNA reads TGTGCCACCAGTGAGACAACCTCTCAGCCCCAGCATTTT.